The 30 T cell receptor beta chains presented below share a single source sample, sequenced in a study of PD-L1 blockade in urothelial cancer. Assay used: immunoSEQ multiplex PCR; TCRdb lists only in-frame clones, some missing. The repertoire holds about 52,000 clones, with roughly 80% as singletons. The starting material was PBMCs, obtained around atezolizumab (anti-PD-L1) treatment. These TCRs come from a man in his 70s with urothelial cancer.

V is TRBV30 and J is TRBJ2-1; maybe TRBD1 (6 bases). The CDR3 is 17 amino acids. Trimming took 4 bases from V and 2 from J, leaving 21 bases between them. The germline V gene has CDR1 GTSNPN and CDR2 SVGIG (reference sequence). CDR3 amino acids: CAWNTARGTGPYNEQFF. The CDR3 DNA reads as TGTGCCTGGAATACCGCCAGGGGAACCGGGCCCTACAATGAGCAGTTCTTC.

This rearrangement joins TRBV10-3 to TRBJ1-1, with a tentative D call TRBD1 (5 bases). CDR1 ENHRY and CDR2 SYGVKD come from the germline V gene. Trimming stripped 3 bases from V and 11 bases from J, with 13 bases between. The CDR3 is 12 amino acids. The CDR3 protein is CAISEQDGRAFF. The DNA of the CDR3 is TGTGCCATCAGTGAACAGGACGGCCGGGCTTTCTTT.

The sample holds a few counts of this clone. The rearrangement joins TRBV18 to TRBJ2-3; 7 nucleotides line up with TRBD2. The CDR3 has 17 amino acids. In germline, CDR1 is KGHSH, CDR2 LQKENI. The J segment lost 0 bases and the V segment lost 1 base, leaving 7 bases of the junction unmatched. CDR3 in amino acids: CASSPLAGVTSTDTQYF. The DNA for the CDR3 is TGTGCCAGCTCACCACTTGCGGGGGTAACTAGCACAGATACGCAGTATTTT.

The chain uses TRBV6-6 and TRBJ1-1, with D possibly matching TRBD1 (5 bases). CDR3 length: 15 residues. In germline, CDR1 is MNHNY, CDR2 SVGAGI (reference sequence). Deletions cut 4 bases from V and 6 bases from J, with 18 bases between. CDR3 sequence reads: CASSLEGQGKPEAFF. As DNA, the CDR3 is TGTGCCAGCAGTTTGGAGGGGCAGGGAAAACCTGAAGCTTTCTTT.

V is TRBV23-1 and J is TRBJ2-7; TRBD2 might be the D (6 bases). Being an ORF, TRBV23-1 has a function that is uncertain. CDR3 length equals 19 residues. The V gene lost 3 bases and the J gene lost 6 bases, with 30 bases spanning the gap. The CDR3 here is CASSHYKPPGGSGESEQYF. The CDR3 bases are TGCGCCAGCAGTCATTACAAACCGCCTGGGGGTAGCGGAGAGAGCGAGCAGTACTTC.

CDR3 DNA: TGCGCCAGCAGCTCCTGGACTAGCGGGGTTTTAGTAGATACGCAGTATTTT. It is translated as CASSSWTSGVLVDTQYF. The chain joins TRBV5-1 to TRBJ2-3, with 12 bases fitting TRBD2. After removal of 3 bases from V and 5 bases from J, the junction contained 10 bases not matched to a gene. Germline V gene lookup returns CDR1 SGHRS and CDR2 YFSETQ. CDR3 length equals 17 residues.

The CDR3 region is CATSREAVEKTQYF. CDR3 DNA: TGTGCCACCAGCAGAGAGGCGGTGGAAAAGACCCAGTACTTC. This sequence joins TRBV15 and TRBJ2-5, with D unclear. V was trimmed by 0 bases and J by 6 bases, leaving 11 bases between them. Germline CDR1 is LNHNV and CDR2 is YYDKDF (reference sequence). The CDR3 spans 14 residues.

This clone has just one count. V usage is TRBV5-1 and J usage is TRBJ2-7; D call uncertain. Germline V lookup: CDR1 SGHRS, CDR2 YFSETQ. The germline V and J ends were trimmed by 1 base and 0 bases, with 20 bases remaining between them. The CDR3 loop spans 18 amino acids. The CDR3 loop is CASSLKAATSTSSYEQYF. DNA for the CDR3: TGCGCCAGCAGCTTGAAGGCTGCGACTTCCACTTCCTCCTACGAGCAGTACTTC.

DNA of the CDR3: TGTGCCAGCAGTTACACCTACCGGACAGGGCCCTACGAGCAGTACTTC. This codes for CASSYTYRTGPYEQYF. The rearrangement links TRBV6-5 to TRBJ2-7; 8 positions match TRBD1. Losses at the gene ends were 2 bases for V and 2 bases for J; bases not matched to a gene: 8. Germline-derived CDR1 and CDR2 are MNHEY and SVGAGI. CDR3 length: 16 amino acids.

This clone was counted between two and nine times. The V and J genes are TRBV6-1 and TRBJ1-5, with D possibly matching TRBD1 (5 bases). Trimming took 3 bases from V and 3 from J, leaving 18 bases between them. Germline V gives CDR1 MNHNS, CDR2 SASEGT. The CDR3 has 17 residues. The CDR3 spells CASSERGVFGSNQPQHF. The CDR3, as DNA: TGTGCCAGCAGTGAGCGGGGGGTATTCGGCTCCAATCAGCCCCAGCATTTT.

The rearrangement joins TRBV4-2 to TRBJ2-1; perhaps TRBD2 as D (5 bases). Trimming pared 9 bases from V and 2 bases from J, leaving 26 bases between. The CDR3 is 18 amino acids. Germline V gene lookup returns CDR1 LGHNA and CDR2 YNFKEQ. CDR3 coding DNA: TGTGCCAGTCTACAACCAAGGAGCGGTTTCCGCCCCTACAATGAGCAGTTCTTC. Its translation is CASLQPRSGFRPYNEQFF.

This chain connects TRBV2 to TRBJ2-2; 7 nucleotides agree with TRBD1. CDR3 length equals 15 residues. CDR1 is SNHLY, CDR2 FYNNEI, per germline. V shed 7 bases, J shed 1 base, and the junction held 6 bases outside the gene matches. The CDR3 reads CASKRQGRNTGELFF. Written as DNA, the CDR3 is TGTGCCAGCAAGAGACAGGGAAGGAACACCGGGGAGCTGTTTTTT.

This chain links TRBV7-2 with TRBJ2-7; a possible D gene is TRBD1 (7 bases). The germline gives CDR1 SGHTA, CDR2 FQGNSA. The germline V and J ends were trimmed by 4 bases and 3 bases, with 16 bases remaining between them. The CDR3 totals 15 residues. The CDR3 loop is CASSSSPGGLYEQYF. The CDR3 region has the DNA TGTGCCAGCAGCTCAAGCCCAGGGGGGCTCTACGAGCAGTACTTC.

CDR3 nucleotides: TGTGCCAGCAGCTTAGTTCCAGGGGGTAATGAAAAACTGTTTTTT. Translated: CASSLVPGGNEKLFF. The chain is built from TRBV7-8 and TRBJ1-4; 7 bases fit TRBD1. CDR3 length: 15 amino acids. In germline, CDR1 is SGHVS, CDR2 FQNEAQ. V lost 1 base and J lost 4; bases outside the gene matches: 3.

This chain connects TRBV19 to TRBJ1-6; maybe TRBD1 (6 bases). Germline values: CDR1 LNHDA, CDR2 SQIVND (reference sequence). The CDR3 is 16 amino acids. V was trimmed by 3 bases and J by 7 bases, leaving 16 bases between them. CDR3 protein: CASSIRWTAQNSPLHF. The CDR3 DNA is TGTGCCAGTAGTATCAGATGGACAGCCCAAAATTCACCCCTCCACTTT.

The chain combines TRBV7-2 with TRBJ2-5; 8 nucleotides match TRBD1. The junction had 1 base not matched to a gene; V was cut back by 0 bases and J by 1 base. CDR1 is SGHTA, CDR2 FQGNSA, per germline. CDR3 length: 15 residues. CDR3 residues: CASSLATGVQETQYF. The CDR3 nucleotides read TGTGCCAGCAGCTTAGCGACAGGGGTCCAAGAGACCCAGTACTTC.

This clone was observed once. The chain recombines TRBV6-1 with TRBJ2-2; the D gene is possibly TRBD1 (6 bases). Trimming pared 5 bases from V and 6 bases from J, leaving 16 bases between. Germline V CDR1 and CDR2: MNHNS, SASEGT. CDR3 length: 15 amino acids. As DNA, the CDR3 is TGTGCCAGCAGTCCAAACAGGGATTGGGCCGGGGAGCTGTTTTTT. It codes for CASSPNRDWAGELFF.

This clone has more than one count but fewer than ten. The CDR3 spells CASTTDRITGELFF. Here the CDR3 DNA reads TGTGCCAGCACCACGGACAGGATAACCGGGGAGCTGTTTTTT. This chain uses TRBV27 with TRBJ2-2, with TRBD1 matching over 7 bases. This CDR3 is built from 14 residues. CDR1 is MNHEY and CDR2 is SMNVEV in the germline V gene (reference sequence). The V gene end was trimmed by 7 bases and the J gene end by 5 bases; junction bases not matched to a gene: 7.

The chain employs TRBV18 and TRBJ2-7; D is uncertain. Germline V lookup: CDR1 KGHSH, CDR2 LQKENI. This CDR3 is 16 amino acids long. Trimming cost V 6 bases and J 3 bases, with 21 bases left between them. CDR3 loop: CASSPARRTTLYEQYF. DNA of the CDR3: TGTGCCAGCTCTCCCGCACGCAGAACTACCCTCTACGAGCAGTACTTC.

The chain couples TRBV11-1 to TRBJ1-1; unclear D gene. The length of the CDR3 is 13 residues. Trimming shortened V by 6 bases and J by 3 bases, and 11 bases separated the two germline ends. Germline V gives CDR1 SGHAT, CDR2 FQDESV (reference sequence). CDR3: CASSPSSDTEAFF. The CDR3 nucleotides read TGTGCCAGCAGTCCCTCCAGCGACACTGAAGCTTTCTTT.

The V call is TRBV30, the J call TRBJ1-1; D is uncertain. Per the germline V gene, CDR1 is GTSNPN and CDR2 is SVGIG (reference sequence). Trimming cost V 4 bases and J 0 bases, with 12 bases left between them. The CDR3 has 14 amino acids. CDR3 DNA sequence: TGTGCCTGGACCGCAGACTTTATGAACACTGAAGCTTTCTTT. This sequence encodes CAWTADFMNTEAFF.

The chain is built from TRBV2 and TRBJ2-1; 7 bases are a match to TRBD1. Germline CDR1 SNHLY, CDR2 FYNNEI. CDR3 length: 15 amino acids. Losses at the gene ends were 7 bases for V and 3 bases for J; bases not matched to a gene: 9. The CDR3 nucleotides are TGTGCCAGCATACTAGGGGGCGCGGACTACAATGAGCAGTTCTTC. It codes for CASILGGADYNEQFF.

The rearrangement joins TRBV11-3 to TRBJ2-7; 7 nucleotides line up with TRBD1. Germline CDR1 is SGHNT and CDR2 is YENEEA. The CDR3 loop spans 13 amino acids. V lost 4 bases, J lost 3 bases, and 3 bases stayed unmatched. This CDR3 reads CASSSGQSYEQYF. The CDR3 DNA is TGTGCCAGCAGCTCGGGACAGAGCTACGAGCAGTACTTC.

This chain joins TRBV18 and TRBJ1-2; D is unclear. CDR1 and CDR2 (germline): KGHSH, LQKENI. The CDR3 runs to 13 residues. V lost 3 bases and J lost 2, with 7 bases in between. The CDR3 sequence is CASSPSVNYGYTF. DNA of the CDR3: TGTGCCAGCTCACCTTCGGTGAACTATGGCTACACCTTC.

This clone was seen a single time. This chain joins TRBV9 and TRBJ2-5, with TRBD2 matching 8 bases. The length of the CDR3 is 14 residues. From germline, CDR1 is SGDLS and CDR2 YYNGEE. V was pared by 3 bases and J by 4 bases, with 5 bases of the junction left unmatched. Here the CDR3 reads CASSAYSGVETQYF. DNA of the CDR3: TGTGCCAGCAGCGCGTATAGCGGGGTAGAGACCCAGTACTTC.

The chain carries TRBV28 and TRBJ2-1; D unresolved. The germline V and J ends were trimmed by 7 bases and 8 bases, with 12 bases remaining between them. This CDR3 has 12 residues. Germline V gives CDR1 MDHEN, CDR2 SYDVKM. This CDR3 reads CASTTVGHEQFF. CDR3 nucleotide sequence: TGTGCCAGCACAACCGTCGGTCATGAGCAGTTCTTC. Using reference TRBV28 and TRBJ2-1 for the parts outside the CDR3, the full variable domain is DVKVTQSSRYLVKRTGEKVFLECVQDMDHENMFWYRQDPGLGLRLIYFSYDVKMKEKGDIPEGYSVSREKKERFSLILESASTNQTSMYLCASTTVGHEQFFGPGTRLTVL.

The genes are TRBV5-1 and TRBJ2-7, with 9 bases aligning to TRBD1. This CDR3 comprises 15 residues. The trim removed 0 bases at V and 4 bases at J, leaving 5 bases unmatched. Germline V gives CDR1 SGHRS, CDR2 YFSETQ. This CDR3 reads CASSLDGTGNYEQYF. CDR3 bases: TGCGCCAGCAGCTTGGACGGGACAGGGAATTACGAGCAGTACTTC.

This clone is classed as medium-sized (0.01 to 0.1%). The chain uses TRBV19 and TRBJ1-6, with TRBD1 identical over 9 bases. The V gene's germline CDR1 is LNHDA and CDR2 SQIVND (reference sequence). CDR3 length equals 15 residues. V dropped 5 bases and J dropped 9; count of bases not matched to a gene: 8. The CDR3 loop reads CASSSRGQGASPLHF. As DNA, the CDR3 is TGTGCCAGTAGTTCTCGGGGACAGGGAGCTTCACCCCTCCACTTT.

CDR3 coding DNA: TGTGCCAGCAGAACCGAGGGGGGGGTCTCCTACAATGAGCAGTTCTTC. Protein: CASRTEGGVSYNEQFF. The chain links TRBV4-2 to TRBJ2-1; tentatively, D is TRBD2 (7 bases). CDR1 LGHNA and CDR2 YNFKEQ come from the germline V gene. CDR3 length equals 16 residues. Trimming removed 6 bases from V and 0 bases from J, with 15 bases in between.

This sequence joins TRBV27 and TRBJ2-3, with TRBD2 matching 11 bases. V trimming: 0 bases; J trimming: 2 bases; junction bases outside the gene matches: 10. Germline V gene data show CDR1 as MNHEY and CDR2 as SMNVEV (reference sequence). The CDR3 runs to 19 residues. The CDR3 reads CASSLSPPLAGEVTDTQYF. The CDR3 nucleotides are TGTGCCAGCAGTTTATCCCCCCCACTAGCGGGGGAGGTCACAGATACGCAGTATTTT.